A single sample gave rise to the 19 T cell receptor beta chains below, sequenced in a study of T cell clonality in common variable immunodeficiency. Sequencing was performed with immunoSEQ multiplex PCR; in TCRdb, only in-frame clones are kept and a portion is missing. The sample presents about 81,000 clones, none singletons. Sample: peripheral blood mononuclear cells. Every receptor here comes from a person aged 18 to 75 in good health.

In this sample, this clone turned up many times. The read finishes 3 residues shy of the CDR3 end, and the germline J gene is used to complete it. J is TRBJ1-1 and V is TRBV7-2; perhaps TRBD1 as D (6 bases). Germline V CDR1 and CDR2: SGHTA, FQGNSA. The length of the CDR3 is 13 residues. V was cut by 3 bases and J by 6 bases, with 11 bases left in between. CDR3 bases read: TGTGCCAGCAGCTTCCCTGGGGGCGCTGAA. It is translated as CASSFPGGAE. The entire CDR3 is CASSFPGGAEAFF. The complete variable domain, with remaining parts taken from reference TRBV7-2 and TRBJ1-1, reads GAGVSQSPSNKVTEKGKDVELRCDPISGHTALYWYRQSLGQGLEFLIYFQGNSAPDKSGLPSDRFSAERTGGSVSTLTIQRTQQEDSAVYLCASSFPGGAEAFFGQGTRLTVV.

This clone has more than one count but fewer than ten. The CDR3 is cut off 3 residues early in the read; its end comes from the germline J gene. The V call is TRBV27, the J call TRBJ2-7, with 11 bases lining up with TRBD1. This CDR3 region has 14 residues. The germline V gene encodes CDR1 MNHEY and CDR2 SMNVEV (reference sequence). Trimming cost V 5 bases and J 0 bases; bases outside gene matches: 0. The CDR3 bases that were read are TGTGCCAGCAGTGGACAGGGGGCCTCCTACGAG. Residues: CASSGQGASYE. The CDR3 in full is CASSGQGASYEQYF.

This clone came up many times. The observed sequence ends 3 residues before the CDR3 terminus, with the missing tail filled in from the germline J gene. The rearrangement uses TRBV10-3 and TRBJ1-2; unclear D gene. There are 13 residues in the CDR3. Germline values: CDR1 ENHRY, CDR2 SYGVKD. The CDR3 here is CAISSPQSSGYTF. CDR3 DNA (partial): TGTGCCATCAGTAGCCCCCAAAGTTCCGGC.

This clone was detected many times. The sequenced fragment ends 3 residues before the CDR3 boundary, so the rest is inferred from the germline J gene. The rearrangement uses TRBV12-5 and TRBJ2-3; 10 bases are a match to TRBD2. This CDR3 comprises 15 residues. V lost 4 bases, J lost 5 bases, and 6 bases stayed unmatched. Germline V gene data show CDR1 as LGHNT and CDR2 as FRNRAP. The CDR3: CASGSALAGEDTQYF. The covered CDR3 bases are TGTGCTAGTGGTTCTGCCCTAGCGGGAGAAGATACG.

This clone was detected a few times. A much larger clone lies a single base off, so this may be a read error. The CDR3 extends 3 residues past the end of the read, so its final part is completed from the germline J gene. V usage is TRBV7-2 and J usage is TRBJ2-7; 8 nucleotides align to TRBD2. Germline-derived CDR1 and CDR2 are SGHTA and FQGNSA. The CDR3 contains 15 residues. V lost 3 bases, J lost 3 bases, and 7 bases stayed unmatched. The CDR3 reads CASSFGAGDHYEQYF. The CDR3 bases that were read are TGTGCCAGCAGCTTCGGAGCGGGGGACCACTACGAG.

This clone was seen many times. The observed sequence ends 3 residues before the CDR3 terminus, with the missing tail filled in from the germline J gene. This chain joins TRBV27 and TRBJ1-5, with D possibly matching TRBD1 (5 bases). The CDR3 length is 15 residues. Trimming took 8 bases from V and 2 from J, leaving 16 bases between them. The germline gives CDR1 MNHEY, CDR2 SMNVEV (reference sequence). The sequenced part of the CDR3 DNA is TGTGCCAGCCGGACGGACAAAATGGGCAATCAGCCC. Its translation: CASRTDKMGNQP. The whole CDR3 is CASRTDKMGNQPQHF.

This clone came up many times. The observed sequence ends 3 residues before the CDR3 terminus, with the missing tail filled in from the germline J gene. The V gene is TRBV7-3, the J gene TRBJ2-2, with 7 nucleotides matching TRBD2. Germline V gene data show CDR1 as SGHTA and CDR2 as FQGTGA. The V segment lost 8 bases and the J segment 6 bases; nucleotides outside the gene matches: 3. The CDR3 spans 12 residues. The CDR3 DNA, read in part, is TGTGCCAGCGGGGCGGGGGCCGGGGAG. It is translated as CASGAGAGE. The entire CDR3 protein is CASGAGAGELFF.

The table lists this clone with many counts. The read halts 3 residues ahead of the CDR3 end, with the missing end drawn from the germline J gene. The J gene is TRBJ1-5, the V gene TRBV5-1, with D possibly matching TRBD1 (5 bases). The V gene lost 1 base and the J gene lost 0 bases, with 8 bases spanning the gap. The CDR3 length is 15 residues. The V gene's germline CDR1 is SGHRS and CDR2 YFSETQ. CDR3 amino acids: CASSLSDSSNQPQHF. The sequenced part of the CDR3 DNA is TGCGCCAGCAGCTTGTCCGACAGTAGCAATCAGCCC.

This clone showed up many times. The CDR3 end lies 3 residues beyond the end of the read and is filled in from the germline J gene. The V gene is TRBV7-3, the J gene TRBJ2-2; D call uncertain. Germline CDR1 reads SGHTA; CDR2 reads FQGTGA. The CDR3 is 15 residues long. Trimming pared 5 bases from V and 6 bases from J, leaving 16 bases between. The CDR3 bases that were read are TGTGCCAGCAGCCCCACGTCGGTCCTCCCCGGGGAG. It yields the protein CASSPTSVLPGE. The complete CDR3 protein is CASSPTSVLPGELFF.

This clone was found many times. The CDR3 is cut off 3 residues early in the read; its end comes from the germline J gene. The chain links TRBV7-2 to TRBJ1-1; maybe TRBD1 (6 bases). CDR3 size: 12 residues. Germline V gene data show CDR1 as SGHTA and CDR2 as FQGNSA. V was trimmed by 5 bases and J by 6 bases, leaving 10 bases between them. Partial CDR3 DNA: TGTGCCAGCAGCCCGGGGGGGCCTGAA. Translation: CASSPGGPE. The CDR3 in full is CASSPGGPEAFF. The full variable domain, completed using reference TRBV7-2 and TRBJ1-1, is GAGVSQSPSNKVTEKGKDVELRCDPISGHTALYWYRQSLGQGLEFLIYFQGNSAPDKSGLPSDRFSAERTGGSVSTLTIQRTQQEDSAVYLCASSPGGPEAFFGQGTRLTVV.

Many counts were recorded for this clone. The missing CDR3 end, 3 residues past where the read stops, is filled in from the germline J gene. The chain has TRBV20-1 and TRBJ2-5, with TRBD2 identical over 7 bases. The CDR3 runs to 14 residues. Germline CDR1 reads DFQATT; CDR2 reads SNEGSKA (reference sequence). CDR3: CSGRPSGLQETQYF. The covered CDR3 bases are TGCAGCGGTAGACCTAGCGGACTCCAAGAGACC.

This clone was seen at least ten times. The read falls 3 residues short of the CDR3 end, and the missing part is taken from the germline J gene. The chain joins TRBV20-1 to TRBJ2-7, with D maybe TRBD1 (5 bases). The CDR3 is made up of 14 amino acids. V was trimmed by 0 bases and J by 2 bases, leaving 11 bases between them. Germline CDR1 reads DFQATT; CDR2 reads SNEGSKA (reference sequence). The part of the CDR3 DNA that was read is TGCAGTGCTAGAGACACAGGACGCCCCTACGAG. This translates into CSARDTGRPYE. The whole CDR3 sequence reads CSARDTGRPYEQYF.

This clone has at least ten counts. The read gets to within 3 residues of the CDR3 end, and the germline J gene fills in the rest. The chain uses TRBV5-1 and TRBJ2-3; 7 bases map to TRBD1. The V segment lost 4 bases and the J segment 3 bases; nucleotides outside the gene matches: 8. Germline V gene data show CDR1 as SGHRS and CDR2 as YFSETQ. CDR3 length: 15 residues. CDR3 DNA, as far as it was read: TGCGCCAGCAGCCTCACGGGACAGAGAACAGATACG. Translating gives CASSLTGQRTDT. The CDR3 as a whole reads CASSLTGQRTDTQYF.

A remark on this clone: From the germline J gene comes the end of the CDR3, since the read stops 3 residues before it. V is TRBV7-9 and J is TRBJ1-1; 7 positions match TRBD1. Germline V gene sequence: CDR1 SEHNR, CDR2 FQNEAQ (reference sequence). The CDR3 consists of 12 residues. Trimming cost V 7 bases and J 6 bases; bases outside gene matches: 5. CDR3 DNA (partial): TGTGCCAGCACGACAGGGAGGGCTGAA. Protein sequence: CASTTGRAE. The CDR3 reads in full as CASTTGRAEAFF.

This clone was seen ten or more times. The read is 3 residues too short to cover the CDR3 end, so that end is filled in from the germline J gene. V usage is TRBV6-2 or TRBV6-3 and J usage is TRBJ2-2; D not resolved. The V gene lost 0 bases and the J gene lost 2 bases, with 4 bases spanning the gap. Germline assignment: CDR1 MNHEY and CDR2 SVGEGT. The CDR3 contains 14 residues. The CDR3 reads CASSYSTNTGELFF. The CDR3 DNA, read in part, is TGTGCCAGCAGTTACTCCACAAACACCGGGGAG.

This clone was seen ten or more times. The read terminates 3 residues ahead of where the CDR3 ends, so the germline J gene completes it. The chain carries TRBV12-3 or TRBV12-4 and TRBJ2-7; D perhaps matches TRBD1 (6 bases). Trimming took 3 bases from V and 3 from J, leaving 12 bases between them. The CDR3 is 14 residues long. The CDR3 loop reads CASSLAGASYEQYF. CDR3 DNA, as far as it was read: TGTGCCAGCAGTTTGGCAGGGGCCAGCTACGAG.

At least ten counts were recorded for this clone. The read ends 3 residues early relative to the CDR3; the germline J gene fills the gap. The chain is built from TRBV20-1 and TRBJ1-5, with 11 bases identical to TRBD1. CDR3 length: 16 amino acids. From germline, CDR1 is DFQATT and CDR2 SNEGSKA (reference sequence). V shed 4 bases and J 1 base; nucleotides not matched to a gene: 6. The CDR3 sequence: CSAKGWTGGSNQPQHF. CDR3 DNA, as far as it was read: TGCAGTGCTAAAGGATGGACAGGGGGCAGCAATCAGCCC.

This clone was seen many times. The CDR3 spells CSVRQSGVYEQYF. Partial CDR3 DNA: TGCAGCGTTCGACAGAGTGGGGTCTACGAG. V and J are TRBV29-1 and TRBJ2-7; D perhaps matches TRBD1 (5 bases). The read is 3 residues too short to cover the CDR3 end, so that end is filled in from the germline J gene. Trimming removed 5 bases from V and 3 bases from J, with 14 bases in between. Looked up from germline, CDR1 is SQVTM and CDR2 is ANQGSEA. The CDR3 has 13 amino acids.

This clone was observed many times. The CDR3 end falls 3 residues outside the read, so it is completed with the germline J gene. The chain joins TRBV12-3 or TRBV12-4 to TRBJ2-7, with 9 nucleotides matching TRBD1. This CDR3 has 18 residues. V dropped 6 bases and J dropped 4; count of bases not matched to a gene: 19. CDR3 loop: CASSPTPVWDRALYEQYF. CDR3 bases read: TGTGCCAGCAGCCCCACACCAGTCTGGGACAGGGCACTATACGAG.